This is a list of T cell receptor beta chains from one sample in a study of CD8+ T cells in alopecia areata. TCRdb keeps only in-frame clones here, not all; method: immunoSEQ multiplex PCR. The data contain around 100,000 clones, 45% to 60% of them singletons. The specimen was CD4+ T cells sorted from blood. Receptors were obtained from a human donor in good health. CDR3s include the opening cysteine and the closing phenylalanine or tryptophan. Each record gives: clone size, D gene, J gene, V gene, CDR3 DNA, CDR3 protein. The D gene is left open where the match is weak. Clone sizes are given selectively: once, few, many, or a class where the clone is expanded.

-	-	TRBJ2-7	TRBV28	TGTGCCAGCAGTGGGGGGCACCTCTACGAGCAGTACTTC	CASSGGHLYEQYF
few	-	TRBJ2-7	TRBV29-1	TGCAGCGCCTTAGATTCTACCGAGCAGTACTTC	CSALDSTEQYF
few	-	TRBJ1-6	TRBV27	TGTGCCAGCATCCGGCGGCAGGGACTAAATTCACCCCTCCACTTT	CASIRRQGLNSPLHF
few	TRBD2	TRBJ2-3	TRBV7-2	TGTGCCAGCAGCTTAGTCCGGGGGGGCGGATCAGATACGCAGTATTTT	CASSLVRGGGSDTQYF
-	TRBD2	TRBJ2-1	TRBV30	TGTGCCTGGACCCGTTATAGCGGGGGCGTCAATGAGCAGTTCTTC	CAWTRYSGGVNEQFF
few	-	TRBJ1-2	TRBV30	TGTGCCTGGAGTAGGGACAATGGCTACACCTTC	CAWSRDNGYTF
-	TRBD1	TRBJ1-2	TRBV14	TGTGCCAGCAGCCGGGACAGGCCTCCCTATGGCTACACCTTC	CASSRDRPPYGYTF
-	TRBD1	TRBJ2-7	TRBV30	TGTGCCTGGAGCCTAGGGACAGCCACCTACGAGCAGTACTTC	CAWSLGTATYEQYF
-	-	TRBJ1-2	TRBV5-1	TGCGCCAGCAGCTTGGGTACGGGGAACTATGGCTACACCTTC	CASSLGTGNYGYTF
-	-	TRBJ1-1	TRBV30	TGTGCCTGGAGTGTAGGCAGTCGCACTGAAGCTTTCTTT	CAWSVGSRTEAFF
-	TRBD1	TRBJ2-7	TRBV19	TGTGCCAGTAGTATCTGGCAGGGGGTTTCCTACGAGCAGTACTTC	CASSIWQGVSYEQYF
many	-	TRBJ2-3	TRBV5-1	TGCGCCAGCAGCTCCGAAACAGATACGCAGTATTTT	CASSSETDTQYF
few	-	TRBJ2-3	TRBV15	TGTGCCACCAGCAGAAGGCTTGGGGCGGGTAGGGCAGATACGCAGTATTTT	CATSRRLGAGRADTQYF
few	-	TRBJ1-1	TRBV30	TGTGCCTGGAGTGTATCTGGGGGGAACACTGAAGCTTTCTTT	CAWSVSGGNTEAFF
-	TRBD1	TRBJ1-5	TRBV30	TGTGCCTGGAGTCCCACGGGACAGTATAATCAGCCCCAGCATTTT	CAWSPTGQYNQPQHF